This T cell receptor beta chain was identified in a study of T cells in Graves' hyperthyroidism and ophthalmopathy. Background on the study: Peripheral blood was collected at initial diagnosis, before any treatment.

What was amplified from RNA transcripts were TCR beta CDR3 regions. HTBI primers were used for first-round RT-PCR of the TCR CDR3. TCRdb redid the calling of the multiplex PCR reads with MiXCR, one entry per CDR3 protein. The sample yields fewer than 350,000 distinct CDR3 sequences, 10% to 15% seen once. The length of the CDR3 is 13 residues. Per the germline V gene, CDR1 is MNHNS and CDR2 is SASEGT. Trimming removed 6 bases from V and 1 base from J, with 9 bases in between. This clonotype was detected many times. Antigen: not known. Whole-study findings and limits: Most thyroid clonotypes expanded above 0.001 appeared in blood too.

This TCR was sampled from a woman younger than 45 with Graves' hyperthyroidism that later progressed to Graves' ophthalmopathy. Material for sequencing was blood. The rearrangement uses TRBV6-1 and TRBJ1-2; no definite D call. CDR3 in amino acids: CASRSRLNYGYTF. DNA for the CDR3: TGTGCCAGCAGATCCAGGCTTAACTATGGCTACACCTTC.